This entry is about one T cell receptor beta chain. This specimen belongs to a study of technical replicates of blood from several donors. CDR3 length: 13 residues. CDR1 and CDR2 (germline): SQVTM, ANQGSEA. V shed 4 bases and J shed 9 bases, with 16 bases lying between them. The table came from immunoSEQ multiplex PCR; TCRdb's copy has only in-frame clones and leaves some out. The sample records about 88,000 clones, 94% being singletons. The source is a human donor in good health. What was sequenced was T cells isolated from PBMCs. The chain combines TRBV29-1 with TRBJ2-1; TRBD2 is a possible D gene (5 bases). As DNA, the CDR3 is TGCAGCGTTGTAGCTGGCGGGTACGGTGAGCAGTTCTTC. Its protein product is CSVVAGGYGEQFF.